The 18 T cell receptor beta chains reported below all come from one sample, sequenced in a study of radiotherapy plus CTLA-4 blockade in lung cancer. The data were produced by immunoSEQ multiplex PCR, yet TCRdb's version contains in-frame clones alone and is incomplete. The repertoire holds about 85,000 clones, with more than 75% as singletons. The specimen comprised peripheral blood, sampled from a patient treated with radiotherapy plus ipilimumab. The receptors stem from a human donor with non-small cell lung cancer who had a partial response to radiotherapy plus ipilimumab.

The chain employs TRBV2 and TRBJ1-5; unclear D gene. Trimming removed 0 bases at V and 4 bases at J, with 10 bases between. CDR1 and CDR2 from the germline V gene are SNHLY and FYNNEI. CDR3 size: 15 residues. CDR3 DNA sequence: TGTGCCAGCAGTGAAGCGGTGGCAGGAAATCAGCCCCAGCATTTT. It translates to CASSEAVAGNQPQHF.

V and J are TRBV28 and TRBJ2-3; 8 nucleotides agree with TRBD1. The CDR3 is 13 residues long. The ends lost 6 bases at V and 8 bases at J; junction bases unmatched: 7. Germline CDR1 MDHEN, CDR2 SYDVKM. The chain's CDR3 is CASRGQAPGTQYF. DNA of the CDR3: TGTGCCAGCAGGGGACAGGCCCCAGGTACGCAGTATTTT. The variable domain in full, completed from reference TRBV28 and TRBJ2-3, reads DVKVTQSSRYLVKRTGEKVFLECVQDMDHENMFWYRQDPGLGLRLIYFSYDVKMKEKGDIPEGYSVSREKKERFSLILESASTNQTSMYLCASRGQAPGTQYFGPGTRLTVL.

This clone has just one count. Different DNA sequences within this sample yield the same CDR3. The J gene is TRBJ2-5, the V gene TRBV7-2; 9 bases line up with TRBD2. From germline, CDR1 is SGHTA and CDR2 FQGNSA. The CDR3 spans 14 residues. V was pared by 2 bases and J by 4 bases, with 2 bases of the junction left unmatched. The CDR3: CASSLLLAGETQYF. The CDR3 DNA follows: TGTGCCAGCAGCTTATTACTAGCGGGAGAGACCCAGTACTTC.

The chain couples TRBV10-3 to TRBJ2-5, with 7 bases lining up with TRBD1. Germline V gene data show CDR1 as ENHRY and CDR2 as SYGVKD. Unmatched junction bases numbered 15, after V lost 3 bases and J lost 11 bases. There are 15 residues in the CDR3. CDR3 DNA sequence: TGTGCCATCAGTGACTCAGGGACAGCCCTGAGGGAGCAGTACTTC. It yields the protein CAISDSGTALREQYF.

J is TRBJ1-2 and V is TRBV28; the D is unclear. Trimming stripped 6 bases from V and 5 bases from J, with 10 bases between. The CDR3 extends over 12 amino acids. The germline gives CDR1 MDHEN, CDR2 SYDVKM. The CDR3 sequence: CASSPPGYGYTF. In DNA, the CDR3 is TGTGCCAGCAGCCCGCCGGGGTATGGCTACACCTTC.

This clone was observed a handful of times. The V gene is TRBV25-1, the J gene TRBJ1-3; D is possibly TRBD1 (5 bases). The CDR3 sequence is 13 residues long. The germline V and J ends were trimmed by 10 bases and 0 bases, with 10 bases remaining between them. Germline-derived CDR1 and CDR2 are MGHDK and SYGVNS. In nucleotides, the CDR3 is TGTGCCACTACAGGTCTCTCTGGAAACACCATATATTTT. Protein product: CATTGLSGNTIYF. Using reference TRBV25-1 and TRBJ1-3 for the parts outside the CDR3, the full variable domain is EADIYQTPRYLVIGTGKKITLECSQTMGHDKMYWYQQDPGMELHLIHYSYGVNSTEKGDLSSESTVSRIRTEHFPLTLESARPSHTSQYLCATTGLSGNTIYFGEGSWLTVV.

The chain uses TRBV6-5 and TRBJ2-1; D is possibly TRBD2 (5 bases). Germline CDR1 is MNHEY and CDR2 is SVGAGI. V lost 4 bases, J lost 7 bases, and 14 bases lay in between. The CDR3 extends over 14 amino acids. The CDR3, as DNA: TGTGCCAGCAGTTTTGAGGGCAGTAGGAATGAGCAGTTCTTC. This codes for CASSFEGSRNEQFF.

The CDR3 loop reads CASSLWAYDEQYV. CDR3 bases: TGTGCCAGCAGCTTATGGGCTTATGACGAGCAGTACGTC. The rearrangement uses TRBV11-2 and TRBJ2-7; D is unresolved. Trimming removed 2 bases from V and 5 bases from J, with 10 bases in between. The CDR3 extends over 13 amino acids. Germline lookup yields CDR1 SGHAT and CDR2 FQNNGV.

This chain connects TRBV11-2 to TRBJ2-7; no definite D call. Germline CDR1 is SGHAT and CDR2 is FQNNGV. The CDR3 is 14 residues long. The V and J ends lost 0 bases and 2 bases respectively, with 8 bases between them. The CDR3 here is CASSLDRGTYEQYF. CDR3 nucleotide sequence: TGTGCCAGCAGCTTAGATCGCGGAACCTACGAGCAGTACTTC.

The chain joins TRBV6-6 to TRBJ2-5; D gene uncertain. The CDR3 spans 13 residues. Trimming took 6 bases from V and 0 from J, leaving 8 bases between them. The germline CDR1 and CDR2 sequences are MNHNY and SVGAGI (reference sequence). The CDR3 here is CASSSSDQETQYF. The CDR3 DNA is TGTGCCAGCAGCTCCTCAGACCAAGAGACCCAGTACTTC.

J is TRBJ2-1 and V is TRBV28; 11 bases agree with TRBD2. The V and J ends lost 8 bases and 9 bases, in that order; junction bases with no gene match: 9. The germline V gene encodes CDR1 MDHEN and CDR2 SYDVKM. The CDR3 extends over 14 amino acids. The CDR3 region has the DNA TGTGCCAGCTCATCTAGCGGGAGGAAGGGTGAGCAGTTCTTC. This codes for CASSSSGRKGEQFF.

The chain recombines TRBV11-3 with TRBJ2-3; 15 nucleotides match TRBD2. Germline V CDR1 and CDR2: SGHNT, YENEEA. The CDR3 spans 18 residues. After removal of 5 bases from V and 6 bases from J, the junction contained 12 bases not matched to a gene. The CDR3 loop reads CASSRTGLGTSGRDTQYF. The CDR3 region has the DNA TGTGCCAGCAGCCGTACAGGGCTCGGGACTAGCGGGAGGGATACGCAGTATTTT.

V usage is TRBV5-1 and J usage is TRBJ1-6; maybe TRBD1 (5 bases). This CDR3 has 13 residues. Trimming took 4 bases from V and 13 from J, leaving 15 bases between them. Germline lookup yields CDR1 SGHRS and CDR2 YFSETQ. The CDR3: CASSVPGLTPLHF. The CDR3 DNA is TGCGCCAGCAGCGTACCGGGACTAACCCCCCTCCACTTT.

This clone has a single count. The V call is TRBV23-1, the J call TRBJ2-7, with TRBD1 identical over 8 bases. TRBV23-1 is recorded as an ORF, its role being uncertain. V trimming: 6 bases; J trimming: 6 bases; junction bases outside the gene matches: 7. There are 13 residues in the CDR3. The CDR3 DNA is TGCGCCAGCAGAGGACAGGGAGGTACCGAGCAGTACGTC. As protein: CASRGQGGTEQYV.

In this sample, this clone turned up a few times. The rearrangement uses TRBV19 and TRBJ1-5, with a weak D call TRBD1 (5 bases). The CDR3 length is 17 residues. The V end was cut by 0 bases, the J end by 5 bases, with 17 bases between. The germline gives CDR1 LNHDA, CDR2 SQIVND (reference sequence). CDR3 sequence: CASSIDYSRTRYQPQHF. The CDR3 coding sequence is TGTGCCAGTAGTATAGATTATAGCCGGACACGTTATCAGCCCCAGCATTTT. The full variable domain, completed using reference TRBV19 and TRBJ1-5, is DGGITQSPKYLFRKEGQNVTLSCEQNLNHDAMYWYRQDPGQGLRLIYYSQIVNDFQKGDIAEGYSVSREKKESFPLTVTSAQKNPTAFYLCASSIDYSRTRYQPQHFGDGTRLSIL.

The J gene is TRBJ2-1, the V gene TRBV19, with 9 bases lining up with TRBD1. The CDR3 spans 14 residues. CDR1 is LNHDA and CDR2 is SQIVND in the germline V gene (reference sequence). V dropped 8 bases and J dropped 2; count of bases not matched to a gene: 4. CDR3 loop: CASSGTGTYNEQFF. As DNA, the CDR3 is TGTGCCAGTTCGGGGACAGGGACCTACAATGAGCAGTTCTTC.

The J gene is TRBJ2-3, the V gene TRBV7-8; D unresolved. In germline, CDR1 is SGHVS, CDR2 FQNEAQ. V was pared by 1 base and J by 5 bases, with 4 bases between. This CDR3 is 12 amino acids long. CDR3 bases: TGTGCCAGCAGCTTAGGACTAGATACGCAGTATTTT. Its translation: CASSLGLDTQYF.

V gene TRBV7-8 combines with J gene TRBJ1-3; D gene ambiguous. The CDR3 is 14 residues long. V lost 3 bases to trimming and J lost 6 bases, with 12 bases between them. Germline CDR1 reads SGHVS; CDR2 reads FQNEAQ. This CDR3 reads CASSFFPGENTIYF. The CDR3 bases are TGTGCCAGCAGCTTTTTCCCAGGTGAAAACACCATATATTTT.